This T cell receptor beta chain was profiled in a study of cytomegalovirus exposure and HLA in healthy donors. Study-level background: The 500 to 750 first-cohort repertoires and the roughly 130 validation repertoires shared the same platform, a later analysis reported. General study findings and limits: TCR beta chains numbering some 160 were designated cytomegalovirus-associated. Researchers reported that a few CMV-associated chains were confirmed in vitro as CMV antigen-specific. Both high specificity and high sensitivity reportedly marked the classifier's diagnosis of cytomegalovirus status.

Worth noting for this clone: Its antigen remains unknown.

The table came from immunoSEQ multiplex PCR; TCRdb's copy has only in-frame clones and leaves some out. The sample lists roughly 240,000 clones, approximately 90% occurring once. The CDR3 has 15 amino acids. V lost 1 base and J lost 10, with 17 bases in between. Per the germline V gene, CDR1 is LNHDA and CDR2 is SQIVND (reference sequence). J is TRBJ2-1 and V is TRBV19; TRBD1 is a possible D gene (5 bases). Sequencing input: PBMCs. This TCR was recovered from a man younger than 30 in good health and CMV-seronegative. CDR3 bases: TGTGCCAGTAGTATAGGCCTCCGAGGACAATCGGAGCAGTTCTTC. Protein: CASSIGLRGQSEQFF.